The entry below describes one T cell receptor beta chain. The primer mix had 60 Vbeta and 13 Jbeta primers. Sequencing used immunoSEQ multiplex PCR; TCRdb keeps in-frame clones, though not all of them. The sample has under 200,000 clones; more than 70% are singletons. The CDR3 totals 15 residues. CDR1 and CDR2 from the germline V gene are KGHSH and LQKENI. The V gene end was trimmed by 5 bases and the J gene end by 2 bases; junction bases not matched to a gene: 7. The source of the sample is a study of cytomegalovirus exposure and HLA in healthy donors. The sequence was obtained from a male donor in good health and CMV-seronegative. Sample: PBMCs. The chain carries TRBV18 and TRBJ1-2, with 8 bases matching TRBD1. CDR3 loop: CASSEFQGANYGYTF. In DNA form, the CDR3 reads TGTGCCAGCTCAGAATTTCAGGGGGCAAACTATGGCTACACCTTC.